Below, 20 T cell receptor beta chains from the same sample are listed, as sequenced in a study of cytomegalovirus exposure and HLA in healthy donors. Clones were sequenced by immunoSEQ multiplex PCR, and TCRdb holds only the in-frame ones, with some missing. The sample includes a few hundred thousand clones, roughly 88% of them seen just once. Sequencing was done on a sample of PBMCs. These receptors all stem from a woman younger than 45 in good health and CMV-seronegative.

V and J are TRBV6-5 and TRBJ2-7; 10 bases match TRBD2. Per the germline V gene, CDR1 is MNHEY and CDR2 is SVGAGI. V gave up 2 bases and J gave up 6 bases; unmatched junction bases: 4. The CDR3 is made up of 14 amino acids. The CDR3: CASSYVLAGVEQYF. CDR3 in DNA: TGTGCCAGCAGTTACGTCCTAGCGGGAGTCGAGCAGTACTTC.

The chain recombines TRBV13 with TRBJ2-1; TRBD2 might be the D (6 bases). CDR1 is PRHDT, CDR2 FYEKMQ, per germline (reference sequence). The CDR3 spans 15 residues. The V end was cut by 1 base, the J end by 2 bases, with 9 bases between. The CDR3 is CASSLADYPYNEQFF. CDR3 sequence (DNA): TGTGCCAGCAGCTTAGCGGACTATCCCTACAATGAGCAGTTCTTC.

V and J are TRBV10-1 and TRBJ2-1; 10 bases line up with TRBD2. CDR1 and CDR2 (germline): WNHNN, SYGVQD (reference sequence). This CDR3 is built from 13 residues. V trimming: 7 bases; J trimming: 12 bases; junction bases outside the gene matches: 9. The CDR3 loop is CASTTKREGRQFF. The CDR3 coding sequence is TGCGCCAGCACCACTAAGCGGGAGGGCAGGCAGTTCTTC.

This sequence joins TRBV18 and TRBJ2-4; TRBD2 is a possible D gene (5 bases). There are 17 residues in the CDR3. Germline lookup yields CDR1 KGHSH and CDR2 LQKENI. Trimming took off 0 bases at V and 0 bases at J, with 12 bases between the two ends. CDR3 sequence: CASSPPESAAAKNIQYF. CDR3 in DNA: TGTGCCAGCTCACCACCAGAGTCAGCGGCAGCCAAAAACATTCAGTACTTC.

This chain joins TRBV9 and TRBJ1-2, with D hard to call. The germline CDR1 and CDR2 sequences are SGDLS and YYNGEE. Deletions cut 6 bases from V and 4 bases from J, with 13 bases between. This CDR3 comprises 13 residues. The CDR3 coding sequence is TGTGCCAGCACTACTAGGGAGAGCTATGGCTACACCTTC. Protein product: CASTTRESYGYTF.

The rearrangement uses TRBV28 and TRBJ2-2; D remains ambiguous. Trimming took 3 bases from V and 5 from J, leaving 4 bases between them. This CDR3 region has 12 residues. Germline V gene sequence: CDR1 MDHEN, CDR2 SYDVKM. The CDR3 reads CASSFMTGELFF. The CDR3 region has the DNA TGTGCCAGCAGTTTTATGACCGGGGAGCTGTTTTTT.

The rearrangement joins TRBV4-1 to TRBJ2-3, with TRBD2 identical over 8 bases. Germline V gene data show CDR1 as MGHRA and CDR2 as YSYEKL. J was trimmed by 4 bases and V by 4 bases; bases with no gene match: 16. The CDR3 is 18 amino acids. CDR3 loop: CASSPRLASGVIADTQYF. The CDR3 bases are TGCGCCAGCAGCCCTCGACTAGCGAGCGGTGTGATCGCAGATACGCAGTATTTT.

The chain combines TRBV6-5 with TRBJ2-3; D gene uncertain. CDR1 is MNHEY, CDR2 SVGAGI, per germline. V lost 4 bases and J 10 bases, leaving 9 bases between the germline ends. CDR3 length equals 11 residues. The CDR3 loop reads CASSSPHAQYF. The CDR3 coding sequence is TGTGCCAGCAGTTCCCCCCATGCGCAGTATTTT.

The sample holds one count of this clone. The chain has TRBV6-1 and TRBJ2-7; tentatively, D is TRBD2 (5 bases). Germline V lookup: CDR1 MNHNS, CDR2 SASEGT. CDR3 length: 13 residues. The V gene lost 3 bases and the J gene lost 3 bases, with 9 bases spanning the gap. The CDR3: CASSDFAGYEQYF. The DNA for the CDR3 is TGTGCCAGCAGTGACTTTGCGGGCTACGAGCAGTACTTC.

Regarding this clone: This same CDR3 is encoded by further DNA sequences in the sample. This chain uses TRBV6-5 with TRBJ2-1; no clear D gene. The CDR3 has 13 amino acids. CDR1 is MNHEY and CDR2 is SVGAGI in the germline V gene. V lost 0 bases and J 5 bases, leaving 5 bases between the germline ends. As DNA, the CDR3 is TGTGCCAGCAGTTACTCCGGCGACAATGAGCAGTTCTTC. This encodes CASSYSGDNEQFF.

The CDR3 sequence is CASRRELAAQETQYF. The CDR3 bases are TGTGCCAGCAGGAGGGAACTAGCGGCCCAAGAGACCCAGTACTTC. This chain links TRBV2 with TRBJ2-5; TRBD2 matches at 8 bases. This CDR3 spans 15 amino acids. Germline V gene lookup returns CDR1 SNHLY and CDR2 FYNNEI. After removal of 6 bases from V and 1 base from J, the junction contained 7 bases not matched to a gene.

The chain carries TRBV5-1 and TRBJ2-5; TRBD2 aligns across 7 bases. J was trimmed by 0 bases and V by 6 bases; bases with no gene match: 11. The CDR3 length is 16 residues. In germline, CDR1 is SGHRS, CDR2 YFSETQ. The chain's CDR3 is CASTLSGASNQETQYF. Here the CDR3 DNA reads TGCGCCAGCACCTTAAGCGGGGCCTCAAACCAAGAGACCCAGTACTTC.

This clone was observed a handful of times. The gene calls are TRBV25-1 and TRBJ1-2; 9 bases line up with TRBD1. Germline assignment: CDR1 MGHDK and CDR2 SYGVNS. This CDR3 is 15 amino acids long. V trimming: 5 bases; J trimming: 2 bases; junction bases outside the gene matches: 6. The CDR3 protein is CASSHGTGRNYGYTF. The CDR3 DNA follows: TGTGCCAGCAGTCATGGGACAGGGAGGAACTATGGCTACACCTTC.

This clone was seen only a few times. The rearrangement uses TRBV9 and TRBJ2-1; D not resolved. CDR1 is SGDLS, CDR2 YYNGEE, per germline. CDR3 length: 11 residues. Trimming stripped 0 bases from V and 8 bases from J, with 3 bases between. The CDR3 DNA reads as TGTGCCAGCAGCGTAGGTCATGAGCAGTTCTTC. This encodes CASSVGHEQFF.

This clone was observed a few times. The chain joins TRBV29-1 to TRBJ1-2; maybe TRBD1 (5 bases). The V end was cut by 1 base, the J end by 4 bases, with 7 bases between. The CDR3 spans 12 residues. From germline, CDR1 is SQVTM and CDR2 ANQGSEA. CDR3 protein: CSVEAGPYGYTF. CDR3 DNA sequence: TGCAGCGTTGAAGCGGGGCCCTATGGCTACACCTTC.

The count of this clone is one. The chain links TRBV2 to TRBJ2-3; D remains ambiguous. The CDR3 has 14 amino acids. The germline V gene has CDR1 SNHLY and CDR2 FYNNEI. V lost 1 base and J lost 1, with 6 bases in between. CDR3 in amino acids: CASSEEIGTDTQYF. The CDR3 DNA sequence: TGTGCCAGCAGTGAAGAAATCGGCACAGATACGCAGTATTTT.

The CDR3 bases are TGTGCCACCAGCAGAGATCAGCAAACTGAAGCTTTCTTT. Encoded protein: CATSRDQQTEAFF. The rearrangement uses TRBV15 and TRBJ1-1; D unclear. The CDR3 spans 13 residues. Germline lookup yields CDR1 LNHNV and CDR2 YYDKDF (reference sequence). V was shortened by 0 bases and J by 5 bases, with 7 bases between the two germline ends.

The chain carries TRBV7-8 and TRBJ2-7, with TRBD2 as a possible D gene (5 bases). CDR3 length equals 15 residues. Germline CDR1 SGHVS, CDR2 FQNEAQ. V was trimmed by 6 bases and J by 5 bases, leaving 20 bases between them. CDR3 in DNA: TGTGCCAGCAGTGTAGGGTCTCGATCGGGGAACGAGCAGTACTTC. It is translated as CASSVGSRSGNEQYF.

This rearrangement joins TRBV7-2 to TRBJ1-2; D unclear. V was clipped by 2 bases and J by 6 bases, with 10 bases between them. CDR1 is SGHTA, CDR2 FQGNSA, per germline. The CDR3 sequence is 13 residues long. CDR3 amino acids: CASSLSIGNGYTF. The CDR3 DNA reads TGTGCCAGCAGCTTAAGTATTGGGAATGGCTACACCTTC.

The genes are TRBV6-5 and TRBJ2-7; D unresolved. Trimming took off 0 bases at V and 0 bases at J, with 9 bases between the two ends. From germline, CDR1 is MNHEY and CDR2 SVGAGI. The CDR3 spans 15 residues. The CDR3, as DNA: TGTGCCAGCAGTTACTCTCCCGGATTCTCCTACGAGCAGTACTTC. Translating it yields CASSYSPGFSYEQYF.